This T cell receptor beta chain was captured in a study of blood T cell repertoires in COVID-19. Study-wide background: The origin of the acute and convalescent COVID-19 samples was the United States, Italy and Spain.

All enrollees were roughly 18 to 89 years old and from approximately 25 US areas. Sequencing used immunoSEQ multiplex PCR; TCRdb keeps in-frame clones, though not all of them. The sample carries 200,000 to 250,000 clones, 80% to 90% recorded once. This CDR3 contains 15 residues. J gave up 2 bases and V 2 bases, and 6 bases lay outside the gene matches. Germline CDR1 is SGHDT and CDR2 is YYEEEE. The chain links TRBV5-6 to TRBJ1-1, with TRBD1 matching over 7 bases. Sequencing was done on a sample of PBMCs or T cells enriched from blood (not recorded which). This receptor was identified in a woman under 40 with acute COVID-19. The CDR3 reads CASSFSTGVNTEAFF. CDR3 DNA: TGTGCCAGCAGCTTTTCCACAGGGGTTAACACTGAAGCTTTCTTT.